Sequencing of this T cell receptor beta chain was carried out in a study of blood T cells in healthy people across ages. Each sample had at least 7 million PBMCs isolated. Findings and caveats of the study: A strong correlation was seen between TCR beta diversity and naive T cell percentage. Both higher diversity and more naive CD4+ cells marked long-lived donors when set against aged donors.

As regards this clonotype: Its antigen remains unknown.

CDR3 length: 12 residues. Germline CDR1 is SGHAT and CDR2 is FQNNGV. The V gene lost 0 bases and the J gene lost 11 bases, with 10 bases spanning the gap. The authors ran a second PCR of roughly 7 to 11 cycles using a sample-barcoded 5' primer and a J-beta primer mix. Each CDR3 protein is one row after TCRdb ran MiXCR on the 5' RACE reads. The sample has 910,000 or so distinct CDR3 sequences, about 53% seen once. The sample comprised blood. This TCR derives from a woman in her sixties or seventies in good health. V usage is TRBV11-2 and J usage is TRBJ1-1, with D unclear. CDR3 nucleotides: TGTGCCAGCAGCTTAGATTTTTTGAGCGCTTTCTTT. Its translation: CASSLDFLSAFF.